These 11 T cell receptor beta chains were sequenced from one sample in a study of identical twins. TCRdb independently ran MiXCR on the 5' RACE reads; one entry per CDR3 protein. The profile shows hundreds of thousands of distinct CDR3 sequences, around 15% of them singletons. Sample: memory (CD45RO+) T cells sorted from blood. Every receptor here comes from a woman under 30 in good health.

This clonotype has only a few counts. The V gene is TRBV6-6, the J gene TRBJ2-2; D ambiguous. The germline V gene encodes CDR1 MNHNY and CDR2 SVGAGI (reference sequence). There are 12 residues in the CDR3. V lost 8 bases, J lost 5 bases, and 9 bases lay in between. The CDR3 DNA sequence: TGTGCCAGCCGAAGCGTGACCGGGGAGCTGTTTTTT. Translating gives CASRSVTGELFF.

V gene TRBV7-9 combines with J gene TRBJ1-4; D not certain. The germline V and J ends were trimmed by 3 bases and 1 base, with 12 bases remaining between them. CDR1 and CDR2 (germline): SEHNR, FQNEAQ (reference sequence). This CDR3 contains 16 residues. CDR3 in amino acids: CASSLGFGLTNEKLFF. In DNA, the CDR3 is TGTGCCAGCAGCTTGGGTTTCGGGCTAACTAATGAAAAACTGTTTTTT.

A few counts support this clonotype. This chain's CDR3 is CSVRTDTQYF. The CDR3 nucleotides are TGCAGTGTTCGTACAGATACGCAGTATTTT. V usage is TRBV20-1 and J usage is TRBJ2-3; no clear D. Looked up from germline, CDR1 is DFQATT and CDR2 is SNEGSKA (reference sequence). This CDR3 region has 10 residues. Trimming removed 7 bases from V and 3 bases from J, with 5 bases in between.

This clonotype occurred a few times. V is TRBV10-2 and J is TRBJ2-1; tentative D call: TRBD2 (6 bases). The CDR3 is 14 amino acids. V was cut by 7 bases and J by 9 bases, with 19 bases left in between. The V gene's germline CDR1 is WSHSY and CDR2 SAAADI. The CDR3 region has the DNA TGCGCCAGCAATTCGCGCCTAGCGAAGCCTGAGCAGTTCTTC. Its translation is CASNSRLAKPEQFF.

This chain connects TRBV7-9 to TRBJ2-5; D is uncertain. In germline, CDR1 is SEHNR, CDR2 FQNEAQ (reference sequence). CDR3 length: 15 residues. Trimming took off 4 bases at V and 2 bases at J, with 14 bases between the two ends. The CDR3 DNA is TGTGCCAGCAGCTCCGGGTTGACCACTCAAGAGACCCAGTACTTC. It yields the protein CASSSGLTTQETQYF.

The chain links TRBV7-2 to TRBJ2-1; 7 bases match TRBD2. This CDR3 comprises 15 residues. With V trimmed by 2 bases and J by 8 bases, 9 bases remained unmatched. Germline CDR1 SGHTA, CDR2 FQGNSA. The CDR3 spells CASSLRTGGDDEQFF. CDR3 sequence (DNA): TGTGCCAGCAGCTTACGAACGGGAGGAGACGATGAGCAGTTCTTC.

This clonotype was detected many times. The chain combines TRBV12-3 or TRBV12-4 with TRBJ1-4; D might be TRBD1 (6 bases). This CDR3 region has 14 residues. Deletions cut 3 bases from V and 10 bases from J, with 15 bases between. For the CDR3, the DNA is TGTGCCAGCAGTTTCGGGCAAACCAGGGGAAAACTGTTTTTT. It codes for CASSFGQTRGKLFF.

The sample holds a few counts of this clonotype. Because it lacks the conserved phenylalanine or tryptophan at the end, this CDR3 is likely a read error. The DNA is left out, because the CDR3 cannot be placed on it with certainty; the CDR3 is given as TCRdb lists it. The V gene is TRBV5-1, the J gene TRBJ2-7; the D call of TRBD2 is as the table states it, not checked on the DNA. CDR1 SGHRS and CDR2 YFSETQ come from the germline V gene. The CDR3 extends over 17 residues, inclusive of both ends. CDR3 region: CASSLRPWEVKTSDLSL.

The chain combines TRBV20-1 with TRBJ2-1; TRBD2 matches at 10 bases. Per germline, CDR1 DFQATT and CDR2 SNEGSKA (reference sequence). The CDR3 spans 18 residues. Losses at the gene ends were 0 bases for V and 7 bases for J; bases not matched to a gene: 15. The CDR3 spells CSARDGASGRLEGNEQFF. The CDR3 nucleotides read TGCAGTGCTAGAGATGGGGCTAGCGGGAGATTGGAGGGGAATGAGCAGTTCTTC.

The chain combines TRBV27 with TRBJ2-5; D is unresolved. V lost 7 bases, J lost 0 bases, and 9 bases lay in between. CDR3 length: 13 amino acids. Per the germline V gene, CDR1 is MNHEY and CDR2 is SMNVEV (reference sequence). This CDR3 is CASTKADQETQYF. CDR3 nucleotide sequence: TGTGCCAGCACTAAGGCAGACCAAGAGACCCAGTACTTC.

The chain is built from TRBV12-3 or TRBV12-4 and TRBJ2-7, with D perhaps matching TRBD2 (5 bases). The CDR3 covers 14 residues. Trimming shortened V by 3 bases and J by 6 bases, and 15 bases separated the two germline ends. CDR3 in amino acids: CASSFQLTSIEQYF. The CDR3 coding sequence is TGTGCCAGCAGTTTCCAACTTACTAGTATCGAGCAGTACTTC.